Listed below are T cell receptor beta chains from one sample, sequenced in a study of technical replicates of blood from a few donors. Sequenced by immunoSEQ multiplex PCR; TCRdb stores in-frame clones only, minus some. The sample includes roughly 76,000 clones, 85% to 95% of them seen just once. The sample consisted of T cells isolated from PBMCs. Source of these receptors: a human donor in good health. Each CDR3 is given with its conserved first and last residue. The order of the fields is D gene, clone size, V gene, J gene, CDR3 DNA, CDR3 protein. D genes are given only for firm matches. A row's size may be missing; if present it is once, few, many or a size class.

>TRBD2|.|TRBV5-1|TRBJ2-3
TGCGCCAGCGAAAAAGCGGGAGGACTGCACACAGATACGCAGTATTTT
CASEKAGGLHTDTQYF
>TRBD2|.|TRBV13|TRBJ2-7
TGTGCCAGCAGCTTAGGGGTAGCGGGAGGTTCCCGGGCTTACGAGCAGTACTTC
CASSLGVAGGSRAYEQYF
>TRBD1|.|TRBV5-6|TRBJ1-2
TGTGCCAGCAGCTTTCCGGGACAGGGGGATAACTATGGCTACACCTTC
CASSFPGQGDNYGYTF
>TRBD1|.|TRBV27|TRBJ1-4
TGTGCCAGCAGTCAAGGAGACAGGGAAATCACTGAAAAACTGTTTTTT
CASSQGDREITEKLFF
>TRBD2|.|TRBV25-1|TRBJ2-7
TGTGCCAGCAGTCCGGGACTAGCGGGAATCTCCTACGAGCAGTACTTC
CASSPGLAGISYEQYF
>TRBD2|.|TRBV7-8|TRBJ2-7
TGTGCCAGCAGCTTAGCGCCTAGCGGAGGCAGCTCCTACGAGCAGTACTTC
CASSLAPSGGSSYEQYF
>TRBD2|once|TRBV7-2|TRBJ2-3
TGTGCCAGCAGCGCGGGACTAGCGGGATCAGATACGCAGTATTTT
CASSAGLAGSDTQYF
>.|.|TRBV19|TRBJ1-1
TGTGCCAGTAGTATTCGAGGAAACTTCGCTTTCTTT
CASSIRGNFAFF
>.|.|TRBV19|TRBJ1-5
TGTGCCAGTAGTATCCTCGGGGTCTCCTACAATCAGCCCCAGCATTTT
CASSILGVSYNQPQHF
>.|.|TRBV9|TRBJ1-2
TGTGCCAGCAGCTCCCGGGGAGGGGGTTCAGCTAACTATGGCTACACCTTC
CASSSRGGGSANYGYTF
>.|.|TRBV4-2|TRBJ1-1
TGTGCCAGCAGCCAAGATGAATGGGGCCCTGAAGCTTTCTTT
CASSQDEWGPEAFF
>.|.|TRBV28|TRBJ1-3
TGTGCCAGCAGTTTGGTCGGGGGACGGCGAAACACCATATATTTT
CASSLVGGRRNTIYF
>TRBD2|once|TRBV4-2|TRBJ2-3
TGTGCCAGCAGCCAAACCGGGGGGGAAAATACGCAGTATTTT
CASSQTGGENTQYF
>.|.|TRBV27|TRBJ1-1
TGTGCCAGCAGCCACGCGGTTTACACTGAAGCTTTCTTT
CASSHAVYTEAFF
>TRBD1|.|TRBV5-6|TRBJ2-7
TGTGCCAGCAGCTTGGGGGCAGGGGGTCGCGAGCAGTACTTC
CASSLGAGGREQYF
>TRBD1|.|TRBV27|TRBJ1-1
TGTGCCAGCAGTTTATCGAACAGGGGTCTCGCAGCTTTCTTT
CASSLSNRGLAAFF
>.|once|TRBV5-1|TRBJ2-1
TGCGCCAGCAGCTCATCCCTGTTATACAGGGACAATGAGCAGTTCTTC
CASSSSLLYRDNEQFF
>.|.|TRBV2|TRBJ2-7
TGTGCCAGCAGTATGACGGAGAACCAGCAGTACTTC
CASSMTENQQYF
>TRBD1|.|TRBV7-9|TRBJ2-7
TGTGCCAGCAGCTGGACAGGGTTGAACGAGCAGTACTTC
CASSWTGLNEQYF
>.|.|TRBV9|TRBJ2-1
TGTGCCAGCAGCACCACGGGGGTAGCGGACAATGAGCAGTTCTTC
CASSTTGVADNEQFF
>.|.|TRBV5-1|TRBJ2-7
TGCGCCAGCAGCTTGAACCCCGGCTCCTACGAGCAGTACTTC
CASSLNPGSYEQYF
>TRBD1|.|TRBV5-4|TRBJ1-1
TGTGCCAGCAGCTTGACTTTGTACAGGGGGGACACTGAAGCTTTCTTT
CASSLTLYRGDTEAFF
>.|once|TRBV19|TRBJ1-2
TGTGCCAGTAGTATCGCGGGGCACTACACCTTC
CASSIAGHYTF
>.|.|TRBV5-4|TRBJ2-1
TGTGCCAGCAGCTTGGACCGCGCCTATGAGCAGTTCTTC
CASSLDRAYEQFF
>.|once|TRBV30|TRBJ1-2
TGTGCCTGGACACCGGGAGGGTATGGCTACACCTTC
CAWTPGGYGYTF
>TRBD1|.|TRBV15|TRBJ1-2
TGTGCCACCAGCAGAGGACAGGGTGGGACCTTC
CATSRGQGGTF
>.|.|TRBV6-4|TRBJ2-5
TGTGCCAGCAGAGCGCATTTAGAGACCCAGTACTTC
CASRAHLETQYF
>TRBD2|.|TRBV18|TRBJ2-3
TGTGCCACACCGGGACTAGCGGGAGTCAACACAGATACGCAGTATTTT
CATPGLAGVNTDTQYF
>TRBD1|.|TRBV19|TRBJ1-3
TGTGCCAGTAGTACCCAGGGGGAGAACACCATATATTTT
CASSTQGENTIYF
>TRBD1|.|TRBV4-1|TRBJ2-6
TGCGCCAGCACGGTTAAACCGGGACAGGTAACTCGGAGGGCCAACGTCCTGACTTTC
CASTVKPGQVTRRANVLTF
>TRBD1|few|TRBV10-3|TRBJ1-3
TGTGCCATCAGTGAGCCAGGGGGCTCTGGAAACACCATATATTTT
CAISEPGGSGNTIYF
>.|few|TRBV6-5|TRBJ1-2
TGTGCCAGCACCATCGGACGAGGGGGTTATGGCTACACCTTC
CASTIGRGGYGYTF
>.|.|TRBV27|TRBJ2-7
TGTGCCAGCATCGGGGATCCCTACGAGCAGTACTTC
CASIGDPYEQYF
>TRBD1|.|TRBV9|TRBJ2-7
TGTGCCAGCAGCGCCCGACAGGGCTACGAGCAGTACTTC
CASSARQGYEQYF
>.|.|TRBV7-6|TRBJ2-7
TGTGCCAGCAGCCCCAACAGGGACTACCTCTTCGCCGAGCAGTACTTC
CASSPNRDYLFAEQYF
>TRBD2|.|TRBV11-1|TRBJ2-7
TGTGCCAGCAGCCCATTCAGGGGACTAGCGGGAGTCCACGAGCAGTACTTC
CASSPFRGLAGVHEQYF
>.|.|TRBV5-4|TRBJ1-2
TGTGCCAGCAGCCCTACCTCGGAGCTGCCGGTTTATGGCTACACCTTC
CASSPTSELPVYGYTF
>TRBD1|.|TRBV5-5|TRBJ1-5
TGTGCCAGCAGCTCATTCTATGGACAGGTCAATCAGCCCCAGCATTTT
CASSSFYGQVNQPQHF
>.|.|TRBV10-3|TRBJ2-5
TGTGCCATCAGGGATGGCAGGGCGGAGACCCAGTACTTC
CAIRDGRAETQYF
>TRBD1|.|TRBV5-1|TRBJ1-2
TGCGCCAGCAGCAGGACAGGGACTATTCCGTCGGGCGGCTACACCTTC
CASSRTGTIPSGGYTF
>TRBD1|.|TRBV6-5|TRBJ1-3
TGTGCCAGCAGTTCAGGACAGGGTTACTCTGGAAACACCATATATTTT
CASSSGQGYSGNTIYF
>.|.|TRBV5-1|TRBJ2-1
TGCGCCAGCAGCCCGGGGTTGCTCTCACAGGGAACTGAGCAGTTCTTC
CASSPGLLSQGTEQFF
>.|.|TRBV7-9|TRBJ2-5
TGTGCCAGCAGCTTTCGTGAGGAGGGCCAAGAGACCCAGTACTTC
CASSFREEGQETQYF
>TRBD1|.|TRBV11-3|TRBJ2-7
TGTGCCAGCAGCCCCAGGACAGGGACTGGCGAGCAGTACTTC
CASSPRTGTGEQYF
>TRBD1|.|TRBV6-6|TRBJ2-7
TGTGCCAGCGTTGGAGCAAAGGGACAGGGCCGCTACGAGCAGTACTTC
CASVGAKGQGRYEQYF
>TRBD1|.|TRBV27|TRBJ1-2
TGTGCCAGCAGTTTCCTCGGGACAGGGAACTATGGCTACACCTTC
CASSFLGTGNYGYTF
>.|.|TRBV9|TRBJ2-1
TGTGCCAGCAGCGTAGGGGTGGGGCCAAATGAGCAGTTCTTC
CASSVGVGPNEQFF
>.|.|TRBV27|TRBJ1-2
TGTGCCAGCAGTTCCCTCCGGGACGGCGGGGGGATCTACACCTTC
CASSSLRDGGGIYTF
>.|once|TRBV28|TRBJ1-5
TGTGCCAGCAGTCCTGCCCCGACAAGCATTTATAGCAATCAGCCCCAGCATTTT
CASSPAPTSIYSNQPQHF
>TRBD1|.|TRBV2|TRBJ2-1
TGTGCCAGCAGAACAGGGGGTGAGCAGTTCTTC
CASRTGGEQFF
>TRBD1|.|TRBV28|TRBJ1-3
TGTGCCAGCGACCAGGGCGACAGGGCTGGAAACACCATATATTTT
CASDQGDRAGNTIYF
>.|.|TRBV25-1|TRBJ2-1
TGTGCCAGCATTTCTCCAGGGAACTACAATGAGCAGTTCTTC
CASISPGNYNEQFF
>.|.|TRBV4-1|TRBJ1-2
TGCGCCAGCAGCCCAAGCGGCCCCACCTCAAACTATGGCTACACCTTC
CASSPSGPTSNYGYTF
>TRBD2|.|TRBV2|TRBJ2-4
TGTGCCAGCAGTGCCGAGACTAGCGGGAGGATGAACATTCAGTACTTC
CASSAETSGRMNIQYF
>.|.|TRBV15|TRBJ2-1
TGTGCCACCAGCAGAGATCTGGGGGCTCCCTACAATGAGCAGTTCTTC
CATSRDLGAPYNEQFF
>TRBD2|.|TRBV27|TRBJ2-2
TGTGCCAGCAGTTTATTTCCAGCGGGAGGGAACACCGGGGAGCTGTTTTTT
CASSLFPAGGNTGELFF